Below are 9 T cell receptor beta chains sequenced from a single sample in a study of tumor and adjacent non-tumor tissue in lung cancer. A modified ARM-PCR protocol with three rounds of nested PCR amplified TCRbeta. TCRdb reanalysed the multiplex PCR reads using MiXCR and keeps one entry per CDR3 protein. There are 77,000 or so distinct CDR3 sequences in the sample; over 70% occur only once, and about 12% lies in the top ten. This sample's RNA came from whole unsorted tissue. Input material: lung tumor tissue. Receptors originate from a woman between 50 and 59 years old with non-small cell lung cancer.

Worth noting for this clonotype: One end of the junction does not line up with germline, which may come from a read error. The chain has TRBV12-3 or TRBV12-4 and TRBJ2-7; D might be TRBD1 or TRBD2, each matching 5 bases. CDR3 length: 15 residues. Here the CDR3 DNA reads TGTGCCAGCGGTTTGAGGGGAGAGAGCTCCTACGAGCGGTACTTC. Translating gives CASGLRGESSYERYF.

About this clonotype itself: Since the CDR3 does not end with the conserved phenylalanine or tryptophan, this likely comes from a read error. CDR3 residues: CPSSQRTADDYTS. The CDR3 DNA reads as TGTCCCAGCAGCCAGCGGACGGCGGATGACTACACCTCC. The V call is TRBV14, the J call TRBJ1-2, with D unresolved. CDR3 length equals 13 residues. Germline V gene data show CDR1 as SGHDN and CDR2 as FVKESK.

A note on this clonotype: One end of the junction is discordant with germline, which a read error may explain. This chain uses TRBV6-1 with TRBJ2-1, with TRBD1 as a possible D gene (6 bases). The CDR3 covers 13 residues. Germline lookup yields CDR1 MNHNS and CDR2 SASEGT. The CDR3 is CAGEQGSYNEQFF. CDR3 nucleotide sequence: TGTGCCGGCGAACAGGGATCCTACAATGAGCAATTCTTC.

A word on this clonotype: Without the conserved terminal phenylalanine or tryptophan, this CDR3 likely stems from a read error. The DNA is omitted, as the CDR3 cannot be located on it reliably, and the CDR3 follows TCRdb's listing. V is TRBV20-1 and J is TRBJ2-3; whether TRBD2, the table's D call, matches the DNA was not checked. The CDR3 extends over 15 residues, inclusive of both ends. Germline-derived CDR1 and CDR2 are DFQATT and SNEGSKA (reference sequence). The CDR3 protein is CSASSSSGTTDTQNS.

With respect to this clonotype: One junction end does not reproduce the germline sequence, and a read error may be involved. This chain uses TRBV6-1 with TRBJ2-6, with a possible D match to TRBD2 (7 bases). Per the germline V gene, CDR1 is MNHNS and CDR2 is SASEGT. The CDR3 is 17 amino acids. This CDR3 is CASSEVGGGLGADVLTF. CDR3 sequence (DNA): TGTGCCAGCAGTGAAGTGGGAGGGGGTCTTGGGGCCGACGTCCTTACTTTC.

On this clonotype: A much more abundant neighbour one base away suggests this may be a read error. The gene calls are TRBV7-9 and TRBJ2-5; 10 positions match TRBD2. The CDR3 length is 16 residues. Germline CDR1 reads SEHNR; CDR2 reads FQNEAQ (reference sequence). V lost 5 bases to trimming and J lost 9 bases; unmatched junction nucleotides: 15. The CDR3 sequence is CASSLGGLAGDEAQYF. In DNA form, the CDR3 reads TGTGCCAGCAGCCTGGGCGGGCTAGCGGGAGATGAGGCCCAGTACTTC.

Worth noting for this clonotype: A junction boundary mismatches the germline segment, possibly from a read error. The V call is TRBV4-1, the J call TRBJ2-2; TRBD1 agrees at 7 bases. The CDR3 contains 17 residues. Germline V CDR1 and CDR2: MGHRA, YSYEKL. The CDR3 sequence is CASSPLGQSGGTGELFF. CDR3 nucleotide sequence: TGCGCCAGTAGCCCCTTGGGACAGAGTGGTGGCACCGGGGAGCTGTTTTTT.

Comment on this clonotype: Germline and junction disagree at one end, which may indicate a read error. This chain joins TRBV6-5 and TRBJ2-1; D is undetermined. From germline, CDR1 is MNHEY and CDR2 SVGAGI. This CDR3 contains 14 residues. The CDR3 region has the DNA TGTACCAGCAGTGAGCGTCAATCCTACAATGAGCAGTTCTTC. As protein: CTSSERQSYNEQFF.

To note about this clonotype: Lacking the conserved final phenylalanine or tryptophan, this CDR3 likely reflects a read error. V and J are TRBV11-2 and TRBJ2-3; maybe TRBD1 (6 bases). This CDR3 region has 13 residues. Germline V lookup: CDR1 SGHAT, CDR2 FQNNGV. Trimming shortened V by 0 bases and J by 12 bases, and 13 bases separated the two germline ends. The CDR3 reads CASSLEGGGTQYS. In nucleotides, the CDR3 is TGTGCCAGCAGCTTAGAGGGTGGGGGCACACAGTATTCT.